This TCR beta chain originates from a study of T cells in Graves' hyperthyroidism and ophthalmopathy. On the study more broadly: Staff took peripheral blood when the initial diagnosis was made, before any treatment began. Overall study results and limits: The model's output predicted ophthalmopathy at a median of 6.5 months prior to onset. Most expanded thyroid clonotypes above 0.001 also appeared in blood.

On this clonotype: Antigen: not known.

V was cut by 4 bases and J by 7 bases, with 16 bases left in between. In germline, CDR1 is KGHDR, CDR2 SFDVKD. This CDR3 has 14 amino acids. Authors of the study amplified TCR beta CDR3 regions from RNA transcripts. First-round RT-PCR targeting the TCR CDR3 was performed with the HTBI primer set. TCRdb re-called the multiplex PCR reads through MiXCR, storing one row per CDR3 protein. The repertoire holds about 840,000 distinct CDR3 sequences, with more than 30% as singletons. Clinicians diagnosed patients from clinical symptoms, serum thyroxine and TRAb, thyroid ultrasound and orbital computed tomography.

Source material: blood. The rearrangement links TRBV24-1 to TRBJ2-7; D unclear. The sequence came from a man between 18 and 35 years old with Graves' hyperthyroidism. The CDR3 coding sequence is TGTGCCACCAGTGACCCGGCTGAGTACAATGAGCAGTACTTC. Translation gives CATSDPAEYNEQYF.